This T cell receptor beta chain was obtained from a study of blood T cell repertoires in COVID-19. Turning to the study itself: Specimens from acute and convalescent COVID-19 originated in the United States, Italy and Spain. PBMCs, B-cell-depleted T cells, or T cells provided the cDNA or gDNA that made up the material.

This CDR3 region has 14 residues. The V gene's germline CDR1 is SGHRS and CDR2 YFSETQ. The trim removed 0 bases at V and 5 bases at J, leaving 4 bases unmatched. Original handling: Estimated nucleated cell counts came from reference gene primer amplification. This table comes from immunoSEQ multiplex PCR, and its TCRdb copy is limited to in-frame clones, with some not included. Clone size and the V and J calls come from that table; the DNA yielded D and trimming. Of roughly 250,000 clones detected, 75% to 90% appear once; the ten largest clones hold approximately 7.5%. The receptor was derived from a man in his fifties or sixties who had recovered from COVID-19. Material: peripheral blood. This rearrangement joins TRBV5-1 to TRBJ2-7, with 8 bases identical to TRBD1. CDR3 amino acids: CASSLGQGWHEQYF. The CDR3 nucleotides read TGCGCCAGCAGCTTGGGACAGGGGTGGCACGAGCAGTACTTC.